The 32 T cell receptor beta chains listed next were all sequenced from one sample in a study of T cell repertoires in cytomegalovirus infection. TCRdb itself ran the reads through MiXCR, one entry per CDR3 protein. The sample has roughly 630,000 distinct CDR3 sequences, roughly 24% seen once; the top ten hold roughly 8%. Sequenced material: CD8+ T cells from PBMCs. The receptor set was obtained from a human donor in good health (CMV status not recorded). Some clones in this sample may be carry-over from other donors' samples.

DNA of the CDR3: TGTGCCAGCAGCTCGCTCTCTAGCGGGGGGGCCCAAAACATTCAGTACTTC. Its protein is CASSSLSSGGAQNIQYF. This chain joins TRBV5-4 and TRBJ2-4; 12 nucleotides agree with TRBD2. CDR3 length equals 17 residues. The V gene end was trimmed by 3 bases and the J gene end by 5 bases; junction bases not matched to a gene: 9. Germline CDR1 SGHNT, CDR2 YYREEE (reference sequence).

This clonotype was seen at least ten times. The chain recombines TRBV7-9 with TRBJ2-5; 7 bases agree with TRBD2. This CDR3 spans 14 amino acids. Trimming took 5 bases from V and 5 from J; bases not matched to a gene: 8. Germline V gene data show CDR1 as SEHNR and CDR2 as FQNEAQ (reference sequence). This CDR3 is CASSDSSGYETQYF. The CDR3 DNA reads TGTGCCAGCAGCGACAGTAGCGGGTATGAGACCCAGTACTTC. Combining the CDR3 with reference TRBV7-9 and TRBJ2-5 gives the whole variable domain DTGVSQNPRHKITKRGQNVTFRCDPISEHNRLYWYRQTLGQGPEFLTYFQNEAQLEKSRLLSDRFSAERPKGSFSTLEIQRTEQGDSAMYLCASSDSSGYETQYFGPGTRLLVL.

There are many counts of this clonotype. CDR3 loop: CASSSRDRNTDTQYF. CDR3 nucleotides: TGTGCCAGCAGCTCCCGGGACAGGAATACAGATACGCAGTATTTT. V is TRBV7-2 and J is TRBJ2-3; 8 bases are shared with TRBD1. The CDR3 is 15 amino acids. Germline CDR1 reads SGHTA; CDR2 reads FQGNSA. Trimming took 4 bases from V and 3 from J; bases not matched to a gene: 6.

The chain employs TRBV29-1 and TRBJ2-5, with D perhaps assigned TRBD1 or TRBD2 (5 bases each). Germline lookup yields CDR1 SQVTM and CDR2 ANQGSEA. This CDR3 is 11 amino acids long. The V end lost 3 bases, the J end lost 7 bases, and 9 bases lay between the germline ends. The DNA of the CDR3 is TGCAGCGTTGATGGGGGAGTGACCCAGTACTTC. Protein sequence: CSVDGGVTQYF.

The genes are TRBV27 and TRBJ2-7; D possibly corresponds to TRBD2 (6 bases). Germline CDR1 and CDR2: MNHEY and SMNVEV (reference sequence). Trimming removed 5 bases at V and 4 bases at J, with 18 bases between. The CDR3 is 15 residues long. The CDR3 DNA reads TGTGCCAGCAGTCCACCCGGGAGTACTAGATACGAGCAGTACTTC. It encodes CASSPPGSTRYEQYF.

On this clonotype: An end of the junction differs from the germline gene, which may be a read error. The rearrangement uses TRBV5-6 and TRBJ1-4; D gene uncertain. Germline assignment: CDR1 SGHDT and CDR2 YYEEEE. This CDR3 region has 13 residues. CDR3 residues: CANSLGRKEKLFF. CDR3 DNA: TGTGCCAACAGCCTCGGACGGAAAGAAAAACTGTTTTTT. The complete variable domain, with remaining parts taken from reference TRBV5-6 and TRBJ1-4, reads DAGVTQSPTHLIKTRGQQVTLRCSPKSGHDTVSWYQQALGQGPQFIFQYYEEEERQRGNFPDRFSGHQFPNYSSELNVNALLLGDSALYLCANSLGRKEKLFFGSGTQLSVL.

The gene calls are TRBV20-1 and TRBJ1-1, with D hard to call. Trimming stripped 4 bases from V and 2 bases from J, with 8 bases between. The CDR3 runs 12 residues. The germline V gene has CDR1 DFQATT and CDR2 SNEGSKA (reference sequence). The CDR3 DNA sequence: TGCAGTGCTAAAGAGACCAACACTGAAGCTTTCTTT. Translating gives CSAKETNTEAFF.

This clonotype was detected ten times or more. This chain links TRBV7-2 with TRBJ1-1; possibly TRBD1 for D (5 bases). V lost 3 bases and J lost 5, with 19 bases in between. The CDR3 consists of 16 residues. Germline V gene data show CDR1 as SGHTA and CDR2 as FQGNSA. CDR3 DNA sequence: TGTGCCAGCAGCTTGGCCCCGGGCAGGGTAGATACTGAAGCTTTCTTT. It codes for CASSLAPGRVDTEAFF.

This chain connects TRBV20-1 to TRBJ1-2, with D possibly being TRBD1 (6 bases). Germline V lookup: CDR1 DFQATT, CDR2 SNEGSKA (reference sequence). CDR3 length equals 17 residues. DNA of the CDR3: TGCAGCCACGTAGCCGACGGAGTCCTCACAGGGAACTATGGCTACACCTTC. Translated, it gives CSHVADGVLTGNYGYTF.

The V call is TRBV29-1, the J call TRBJ1-1; 7 bases are a match to TRBD1. The germline CDR1 and CDR2 sequences are SQVTM and ANQGSEA. J gave up 6 bases and V 7 bases, and 8 bases lay outside the gene matches. The CDR3 is 12 residues long. In DNA form, the CDR3 reads TGCAGCGCATCAGGGGGAAGGGCTGAAGCTTTCTTT. As protein: CSASGGRAEAFF.

This clonotype turned up a few times. The chain joins TRBV7-6 to TRBJ2-5; a weak D match, TRBD2 (7 bases). Germline CDR1 SGHVS, CDR2 FNYEAQ. The ends were cut back, 5 bases at V and 4 bases at J, with 17 bases in the middle. This CDR3 region has 15 residues. The CDR3 DNA sequence: TGTGCCAGCAGCCCCCTACAGGGCGGGAGAGAGACCCAGTACTTC. Translating it yields CASSPLQGGRETQYF.

This clonotype was picked up a small number of times. The V gene is TRBV5-6, the J gene TRBJ2-4; TRBD1 aligns across 7 bases. V shed 0 bases, J shed 7 bases, and the junction held 4 bases outside the gene matches. The CDR3 sequence is 14 residues long. Germline V gene data show CDR1 as SGHDT and CDR2 as YYEEEE. This CDR3 is CASSLGQGNNIQYF. For the CDR3, the DNA is TGTGCCAGCAGCTTGGGACAGGGAAATAACATTCAGTACTTC.

This clonotype was seen a handful of times. The chain employs TRBV5-1 and TRBJ2-1; 7 bases line up with TRBD1. This CDR3 region has 19 residues. With 0 bases clipped from V and 0 bases from J, the junction kept 12 bases outside the gene matches. The germline gives CDR1 SGHRS, CDR2 YFSETQ. The DNA for the CDR3 is TGCGCCAGCAGCTTGGTCCTCCTTCGGACAGGTCTCTCCTACAATGAGCAGTTCTTC. This gives the protein CASSLVLLRTGLSYNEQFF.

This clonotype is a singleton in its sample. The V gene is TRBV5-1, the J gene TRBJ2-7; D unclear. Trimming shortened V by 5 bases and J by 5 bases, and 8 bases separated the two germline ends. Germline CDR1 reads SGHRS; CDR2 reads YFSETQ. This CDR3 contains 11 residues. The CDR3 sequence is CASRSAHEQYV. CDR3 nucleotides: TGCGCCAGCAGGTCCGCCCACGAGCAGTACGTC.

V gene TRBV6-2 or TRBV6-3 combines with J gene TRBJ2-1; D gene uncertain. The germline V and J ends were trimmed by 8 bases and 4 bases, with 15 bases remaining between them. The CDR3 consists of 14 residues. Germline CDR1 MNHEY, CDR2 SVGEGT. The CDR3 is CASLGPPLYNEQFF. In nucleotides, the CDR3 is TGTGCCAGCCTTGGTCCTCCTCTTTACAATGAGCAGTTCTTC.

V usage is TRBV12-3 or TRBV12-4 and J usage is TRBJ2-2; 10 bases are shared with TRBD2. This CDR3 has 16 residues. After removal of 6 bases from V and 4 bases from J, the junction contained 8 bases not matched to a gene. CDR3 protein: CASREVAGGATGELFF. The CDR3 coding sequence is TGTGCCAGCAGAGAAGTAGCGGGGGGAGCCACCGGGGAGCTGTTTTTT.

Only a few counts were recorded for this clonotype. V and J are TRBV28 and TRBJ2-7; D is unresolved. CDR1 MDHEN and CDR2 SYDVKM come from the germline V gene. The CDR3 sequence is 13 residues long. V was cut by 3 bases and J by 2 bases, with 8 bases left in between. CDR3 region: CASSLNVAYEQYV. In DNA, the CDR3 is TGTGCCAGCAGTTTGAACGTTGCCTACGAGCAGTACGTC.

J is TRBJ2-1 and V is TRBV15, with D possibly being TRBD2 (5 bases). V was trimmed by 8 bases and J by 4 bases, leaving 12 bases between them. This CDR3 spans 13 amino acids. Germline V gene data show CDR1 as LNHNV and CDR2 as YYDKDF (reference sequence). The CDR3: CATAPSGYNEQFF. Here the CDR3 DNA reads TGTGCCACCGCCCCGAGCGGATACAATGAGCAGTTCTTC.

The gene calls are TRBV18 and TRBJ2-7; D gene unclear. The CDR3 extends over 12 amino acids. V lost 8 bases and J 4 bases, leaving 12 bases between the germline ends. Germline V lookup: CDR1 KGHSH, CDR2 LQKENI. CDR3 amino acids: CASRGEGYEQYV. The DNA of the CDR3 is TGTGCCAGCCGCGGCGAAGGGTACGAGCAGTACGTC.

This clonotype was recorded many times. V gene TRBV12-3 or TRBV12-4 combines with J gene TRBJ1-2; 7 positions match TRBD1. This CDR3 region has 14 residues. J lost 3 bases, V lost 6 bases, and 7 bases had no gene match. The CDR3 sequence is CASSRQGYDYGYTF. CDR3 bases: TGTGCCAGCAGCAGACAGGGTTACGACTATGGCTACACCTTC.

The rearrangement joins TRBV14 to TRBJ2-7; a weak D match, TRBD1 (6 bases). Between the trimmed V and J ends, which lost 4 bases and 2 bases, there was a span of 15 bases. The CDR3 has 15 amino acids. Looked up from germline, CDR1 is SGHDN and CDR2 is FVKESK. The CDR3, as DNA: TGTGCCAGCAGCCTCACCCACAGGGCCACCTACGAGCAGTACTTC. Translating gives CASSLTHRATYEQYF.

This clonotype came up many times. The chain has TRBV5-1 and TRBJ1-1; no definite D call. The CDR3 loop spans 14 amino acids. The V end lost 4 bases, the J end lost 1 base, and 11 bases lay between the germline ends. Germline V lookup: CDR1 SGHRS, CDR2 YFSETQ. The CDR3 DNA follows: TGCGCCAGCAGCGGCCAAGGATCGAACACTGAAGCTTTCTTT. This codes for CASSGQGSNTEAFF.

The rearrangement links TRBV28 to TRBJ2-3, with D possibly being TRBD1 (6 bases). With 6 bases removed from V and 6 bases from J, the gap between germline ends came to 22 bases. Germline values: CDR1 MDHEN, CDR2 SYDVKM. This CDR3 is 16 amino acids long. As DNA, the CDR3 is TGTGCCAGCAGCTCATCCACAGGGTGGGAGCGTGATACGCAGTATTTT. This encodes CASSSSTGWERDTQYF.

Only a few counts were recorded for this clonotype. The CDR3: CASSPMGTSQAVYGYTF. CDR3 bases: TGTGCCAGCAGCCCCATGGGGACCTCACAGGCCGTCTATGGCTACACCTTC. J is TRBJ1-2 and V is TRBV14, with D perhaps TRBD1 (5 bases). This CDR3 has 17 amino acids. Germline V gene data show CDR1 as SGHDN and CDR2 as FVKESK. The V gene lost 4 bases and the J gene lost 4 bases, with 22 bases spanning the gap.

This clonotype was seen a few times. V gene TRBV28 combines with J gene TRBJ2-1; 10 nucleotides agree with TRBD1. The ends lost 6 bases at V and 2 bases at J; junction bases unmatched: 7. The V gene's germline CDR1 is MDHEN and CDR2 SYDVKM. This CDR3 spans 16 amino acids. The CDR3 region is CASSLVGQGAYNEQFF. DNA of the CDR3: TGTGCCAGCAGCCTGGTAGGACAGGGGGCCTACAATGAGCAGTTCTTC. Full variable domain (remainder filled in from reference TRBV28 and TRBJ2-1): DVKVTQSSRYLVKRTGEKVFLECVQDMDHENMFWYRQDPGLGLRLIYFSYDVKMKEKGDIPEGYSVSREKKERFSLILESASTNQTSMYLCASSLVGQGAYNEQFFGPGTRLTVL.

This clonotype was counted a few times. The chain is built from TRBV5-6 and TRBJ2-1; TRBD2 might be the D (5 bases). CDR3 length: 15 residues. The ends were cut back, 6 bases at V and 8 bases at J, with 21 bases in the middle. The V gene's germline CDR1 is SGHDT and CDR2 YYEEEE. CDR3 loop: CASTPRLTPLDEQFF. DNA of the CDR3: TGTGCCAGCACCCCCCGACTAACACCGTTGGATGAGCAGTTCTTC.

The chain links TRBV12-3 or TRBV12-4 to TRBJ2-7; D unclear. Trimming left V 8 bases short and J 3 bases short, with 14 bases between. The CDR3 is 13 amino acids. The CDR3 bases are TGTGCCAGCTCATACACAACGGACTACGAGCAGTACTTC. Protein product: CASSYTTDYEQYF.

This chain's CDR3 is CASSVPGVKKTQYF. The DNA for the CDR3 is TGTGCCAGCAGTGTCCCAGGGGTTAAAAAGACCCAGTACTTC. This chain joins TRBV6-5 and TRBJ2-5, with D perhaps matching TRBD1 (6 bases). The V end was cut by 5 bases, the J end by 6 bases, with 16 bases between. This CDR3 contains 14 residues. CDR1 and CDR2 from the germline V gene are MNHEY and SVGAGI.

At least ten counts were recorded for this clonotype. The gene calls are TRBV7-2 and TRBJ1-2; 7 bases match TRBD1. CDR1 and CDR2 from the germline V gene are SGHTA and FQGNSA. V was clipped by 5 bases and J by 5 bases; unmatched bases: 14. The CDR3 runs to 16 residues. The CDR3 DNA is TGTGCCAGCAGCCATAGTACCGGGACAGACCCTTATGGCTACACCTTC. Its translation: CASSHSTGTDPYGYTF.

The chain has TRBV20-1 and TRBJ1-1; D is undetermined. V was pared by 3 bases and J by 0 bases, with 17 bases between. Germline V gives CDR1 DFQATT, CDR2 SNEGSKA (reference sequence). CDR3 length: 16 amino acids. The CDR3 protein is CSASGVGRDMNTEAFF. The DNA of the CDR3 is TGCAGTGCTAGTGGGGTCGGCAGAGATATGAACACTGAAGCTTTCTTT.

There are a few counts of this clonotype. This chain links TRBV7-9 with TRBJ2-1; tentatively, D is TRBD1 or TRBD2 (7 bases each). The germline V and J ends were trimmed by 7 bases and 9 bases, with 25 bases remaining between them. This CDR3 is built from 16 residues. Looked up from germline, CDR1 is SEHNR and CDR2 is FQNEAQ (reference sequence). In DNA, the CDR3 is TGTGCCAGCAACGGGCCTCAGGGGGGGGGCAGGACTGAGCAGTTCTTC. Translation gives CASNGPQGGGRTEQFF.

The table lists this clonotype with a few counts. J is TRBJ2-5 and V is TRBV13; D may be TRBD2 (6 bases). Trimming shortened V by 5 bases and J by 1 base, and 8 bases separated the two germline ends. Germline CDR1 is PRHDT and CDR2 is FYEKMQ (reference sequence). The CDR3 sequence is 13 residues long. As DNA, the CDR3 is TGTGCCAGCAGCGGACTATCCCAAGAGACCCAGTACTTC. It specifies CASSGLSQETQYF.